This entry is about one T cell receptor (beta chain). Antigen unknown. Using immunoSEQ multiplex PCR, the repertoire was profiled, and TCRdb retains in-frame clones only, with some absent. This sample has about 48,000 clones, with 85% to 95% found just once. These data come from a study of OX40 agonist ivuxolimab in advanced cancers. Study in general: An agonistic anti-OX40 (CD134) antibody, ivuxolimab, was used to treat the patients. Each patient was given ivuxolimab into a vein every 2 weeks, at 0.01 to 10 mg/kg.

The germline V gene encodes CDR1 SGHTA and CDR2 FQGTGA. The CDR3 is made up of 14 amino acids. The germline V and J ends were trimmed by 5 bases and 2 bases, with 13 bases remaining between them. Regarding the study as a whole: Researchers did not establish what antigens the expanded peripheral T cells target. In general, CD8+ T cells held more expanded clones than CD4+ did, on average.

The J gene is TRBJ2-7, the V gene TRBV7-3; D tentatively reads TRBD1 or TRBD2 (6 bases each). The origin of this receptor is an adult with an advanced solid tumor such as melanoma, head and neck, liver or kidney cancer. The starting material was CD4+ or CD8+ T cells sorted from blood, obtained in a trial of the OX40 agonist ivuxolimab. In nucleotides, the CDR3 is TGTGCCAGCAGCCTGGGGGGCAGCCCCTACGAGCAGTACTTC. This codes for CASSLGGSPYEQYF.